These 9 T cell receptor beta chains share one sample of origin, sequenced in a study of blood T cell repertoires in COVID-19. Sequencing was performed with immunoSEQ multiplex PCR; in TCRdb, only in-frame clones are kept and a portion is missing. The sample has about 46,000 clones; around 85% are singletons. The sample taken for sequencing was peripheral blood. These receptors originate from a human donor in a cohort sampled during active COVID-19. The donor label of this sample is uncertain.

This clone was observed a few times. The gene calls are TRBV6-5 and TRBJ2-7; 10 positions agree with TRBD2. Germline loops: CDR1 MNHEY, CDR2 SVGAGI. This CDR3 spans 15 amino acids. V gave up 4 bases and J gave up 4 bases; unmatched junction bases: 7. CDR3 in amino acids: CASSSPLAGQYEQYF. The CDR3 nucleotides read TGTGCCAGCAGTTCCCCACTAGCGGGGCAGTACGAGCAGTACTTC.

The chain carries TRBV15 and TRBJ2-1; 7 bases fit TRBD2. V was clipped by 0 bases and J by 9 bases; unmatched bases: 14. Germline V gives CDR1 LNHNV, CDR2 YYDKDF (reference sequence). CDR3 length: 17 amino acids. The CDR3, as DNA: TGTGCCACCAGCAGAGATAGACTGACTGCGGGGGTTGGTGAGCAGTTCTTC. Translating it yields CATSRDRLTAGVGEQFF.

This clone came up a few times. The rearrangement uses TRBV28 and TRBJ1-1; TRBD1 matches 9 bases. The CDR3 has 13 residues. V shed 2 bases and J 10 bases; nucleotides not matched to a gene: 5. In germline, CDR1 is MDHEN, CDR2 SYDVKM. The CDR3 protein is CASSLPGQGLAFF. CDR3 bases: TGTGCCAGCAGTTTACCGGGACAGGGATTAGCTTTCTTT.

The CDR3, as DNA: TGTGCCACCAGGTCCCGTAGCGGGGGGGTAGATACGCAGTATTTT. Protein product: CATRSRSGGVDTQYF. This chain connects TRBV24-1 to TRBJ2-3; 11 bases agree with TRBD2. The V gene end was trimmed by 7 bases and the J gene end by 5 bases; junction bases not matched to a gene: 7. The germline CDR1 and CDR2 sequences are KGHDR and SFDVKD. The CDR3 totals 15 residues.

The CDR3 nucleotides read TGTGCCAGCAGTGAAATGGCGTCGGGGGGGACTGAAGCTTTCTTT. The encoded protein is CASSEMASGGTEAFF. The gene calls are TRBV2 and TRBJ1-1, with D perhaps TRBD1 (5 bases). The CDR3 extends over 15 amino acids. V lost 2 bases, J lost 5 bases, and 15 bases lay in between. CDR1 SNHLY and CDR2 FYNNEI come from the germline V gene.

The chain joins TRBV25-1 to TRBJ2-5; maybe TRBD2 (8 bases). The CDR3 extends over 16 amino acids. V lost 4 bases, J lost 5 bases, and 20 bases lay in between. CDR1 is MGHDK, CDR2 SYGVNS, per germline. CDR3 sequence: CASSAIRTGGGETQYF. The CDR3 region has the DNA TGTGCCAGCAGTGCGATCCGGACAGGCGGGGGGGAGACCCAGTACTTC. Full variable domain (outside the CDR3, taken from reference TRBV25-1 and TRBJ2-5): EADIYQTPRYLVIGTGKKITLECSQTMGHDKMYWYQQDPGMELHLIHYSYGVNSTEKGDLSSESTVSRIRTEHFPLTLESARPSHTSQYLCASSAIRTGGGETQYFGPGTRLLVL.

The gene calls are TRBV3-1 (or the pseudogene TRBV3-2) and TRBJ2-3; 7 bases map to TRBD1. In germline, CDR1 is LGHDT, CDR2 YNNKEL (reference sequence). V lost 4 bases, J lost 0 bases, and 1 base stayed unmatched. The CDR3 spans 14 residues. The DNA for the CDR3 is TGTGCCAGCAGCCGACAGGGAAGCACAGATACGCAGTATTTT. Protein: CASSRQGSTDTQYF.

This clone was detected once. This chain joins TRBV3-1 (or the pseudogene TRBV3-2) and TRBJ2-4, with 10 bases lining up with TRBD2. J gave up 6 bases and V 2 bases, and 16 bases lay outside the gene matches. CDR1 and CDR2 (germline): LGHDT, YNNKEL (reference sequence). This CDR3 spans 19 amino acids. The CDR3 DNA sequence: TGTGCCAGCAGCCAAAGCGGGGGGGGCCGTAACAACCCCGGAAACATTCAGTACTTC. Amino acid sequence: CASSQSGGGRNNPGNIQYF.

The DNA for the CDR3 is TGTGCTAGTGGTTTGGTACCGGCAGGGGGGAATGTAGGCTACACCTTC. Protein product: CASGLVPAGGNVGYTF. This sequence joins TRBV12-5 and TRBJ1-2; 7 bases are a match to TRBD1. Losses at the gene ends were 0 bases for V and 8 bases for J; bases not matched to a gene: 12. The CDR3 extends over 16 amino acids. Looked up from germline, CDR1 is LGHNT and CDR2 is FRNRAP.